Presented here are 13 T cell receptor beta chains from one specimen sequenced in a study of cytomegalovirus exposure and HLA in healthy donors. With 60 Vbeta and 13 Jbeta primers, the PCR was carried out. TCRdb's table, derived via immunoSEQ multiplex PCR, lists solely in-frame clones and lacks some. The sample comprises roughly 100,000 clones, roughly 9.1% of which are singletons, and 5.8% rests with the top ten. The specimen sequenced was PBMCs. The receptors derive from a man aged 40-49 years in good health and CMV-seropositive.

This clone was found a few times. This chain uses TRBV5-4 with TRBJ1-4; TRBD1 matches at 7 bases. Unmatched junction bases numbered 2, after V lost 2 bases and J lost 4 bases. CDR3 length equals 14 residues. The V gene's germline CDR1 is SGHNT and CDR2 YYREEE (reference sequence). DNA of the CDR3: TGTGCCAGCAGCTTACCAGGGGGTAATGAAAAACTGTTTTTT. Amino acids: CASSLPGGNEKLFF.

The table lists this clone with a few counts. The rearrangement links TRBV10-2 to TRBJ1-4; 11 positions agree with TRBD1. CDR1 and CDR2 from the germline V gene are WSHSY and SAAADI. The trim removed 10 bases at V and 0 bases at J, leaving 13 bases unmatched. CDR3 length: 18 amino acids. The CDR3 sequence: CATCAGTGGVATNEKLFF. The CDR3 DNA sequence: TGCGCCACCTGTGCCGGGACAGGGGGAGTCGCAACTAATGAAAAACTGTTTTTT.

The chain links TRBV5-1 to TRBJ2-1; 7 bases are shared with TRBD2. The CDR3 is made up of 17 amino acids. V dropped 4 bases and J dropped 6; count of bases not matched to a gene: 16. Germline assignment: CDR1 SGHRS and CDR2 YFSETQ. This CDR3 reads CASSPSLSGGQSNEQFF. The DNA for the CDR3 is TGCGCCAGCAGCCCTTCGTTGTCGGGAGGCCAGAGCAATGAGCAGTTCTTC. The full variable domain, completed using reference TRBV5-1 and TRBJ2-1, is KAGVTQTPRYLIKTRGQQVTLSCSPISGHRSVSWYQQTPGQGLQFLFEYFSETQRNKGNFPGRFSGRQFSNSRSEMNVSTLELGDSALYLCASSPSLSGGQSNEQFFGPGTRLTVL.

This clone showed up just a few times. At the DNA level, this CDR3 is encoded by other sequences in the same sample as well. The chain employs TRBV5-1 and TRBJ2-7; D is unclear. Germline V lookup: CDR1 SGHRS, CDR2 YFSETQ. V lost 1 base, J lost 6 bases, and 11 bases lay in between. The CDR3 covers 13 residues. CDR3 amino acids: CASSLTSGFEQYF. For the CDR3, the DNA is TGCGCCAGCAGCTTGACGTCAGGTTTCGAGCAGTACTTC.

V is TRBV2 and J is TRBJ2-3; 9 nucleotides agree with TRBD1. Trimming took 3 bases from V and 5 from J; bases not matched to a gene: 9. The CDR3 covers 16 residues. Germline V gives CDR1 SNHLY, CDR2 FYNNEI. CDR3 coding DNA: TGTGCCAGCAGTGACACAGACAGGGGGTTTAGAGATACGCAGTATTTT. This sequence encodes CASSDTDRGFRDTQYF.

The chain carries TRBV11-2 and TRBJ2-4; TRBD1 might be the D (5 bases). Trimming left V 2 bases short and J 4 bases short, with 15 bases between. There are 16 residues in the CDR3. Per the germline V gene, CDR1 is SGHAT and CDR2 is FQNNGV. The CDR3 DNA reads TGTGCCAGCAGCTTATCCTTAGGACAAATTAAAAACATTCAGTACTTC. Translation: CASSLSLGQIKNIQYF.

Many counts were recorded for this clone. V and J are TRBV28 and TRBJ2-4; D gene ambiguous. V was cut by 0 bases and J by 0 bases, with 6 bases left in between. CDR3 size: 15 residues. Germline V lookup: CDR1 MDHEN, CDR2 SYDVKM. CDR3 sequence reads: CASSLWAIAKNIQYF. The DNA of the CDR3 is TGTGCCAGCAGTTTATGGGCAATAGCCAAAAACATTCAGTACTTC.

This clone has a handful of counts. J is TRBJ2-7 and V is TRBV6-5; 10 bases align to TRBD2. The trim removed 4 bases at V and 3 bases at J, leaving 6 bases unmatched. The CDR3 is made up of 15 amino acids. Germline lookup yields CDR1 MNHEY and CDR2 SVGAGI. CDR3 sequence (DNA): TGTGCCAGCAGTTCCTCTAGCGGGGGACGCTACGAGCAGTACTTC. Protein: CASSSSSGGRYEQYF.

The CDR3 nucleotides are TGTGCCAGCAGCTTGGGGGGCGGTGAGCTGTTTTTT. Encoded protein: CASSLGGGELFF. The chain joins TRBV5-6 to TRBJ2-2; D may be TRBD1 (5 bases). The CDR3 contains 12 residues. CDR1 is SGHDT and CDR2 is YYEEEE in the germline V gene. V was trimmed by 0 bases and J by 11 bases, leaving 8 bases between them.

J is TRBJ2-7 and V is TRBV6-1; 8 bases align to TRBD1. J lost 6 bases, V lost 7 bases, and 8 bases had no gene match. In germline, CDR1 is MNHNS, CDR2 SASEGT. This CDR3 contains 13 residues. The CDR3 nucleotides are TGTGCCAGCAACCAGGGACAGGCCCTCGAGCAGTACTTC. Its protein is CASNQGQALEQYF.

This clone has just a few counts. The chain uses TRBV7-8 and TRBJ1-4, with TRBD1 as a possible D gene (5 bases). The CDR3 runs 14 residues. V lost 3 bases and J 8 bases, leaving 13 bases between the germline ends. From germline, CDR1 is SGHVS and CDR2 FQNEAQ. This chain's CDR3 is CASSLGRKVEKLFF. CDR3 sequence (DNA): TGTGCCAGCAGCTTGGGGCGGAAGGTGGAAAAACTGTTTTTT.

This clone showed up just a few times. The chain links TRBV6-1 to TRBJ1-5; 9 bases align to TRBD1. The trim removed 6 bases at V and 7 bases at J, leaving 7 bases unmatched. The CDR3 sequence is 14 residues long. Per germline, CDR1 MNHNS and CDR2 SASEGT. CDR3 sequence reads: CASRTGTGLQPQHF. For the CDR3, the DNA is TGTGCCAGCAGAACCGGGACAGGGTTGCAGCCCCAGCATTTT.

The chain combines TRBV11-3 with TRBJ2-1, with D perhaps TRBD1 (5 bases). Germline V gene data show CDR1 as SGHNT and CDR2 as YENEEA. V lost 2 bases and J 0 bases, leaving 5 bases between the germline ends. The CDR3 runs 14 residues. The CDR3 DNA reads TGTGCCAGCAGCTTACAGGGCTCCTACAATGAGCAGTTCTTC. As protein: CASSLQGSYNEQFF.